The clone carrying this T cell receptor (beta chain) was recorded at least ten times. Original methodology: A distant-metastasis classifier for papillary thyroid cancer was built using CDR3 differences across clinicopathological groups. TCRdb re-called the PCR reads via MiXCR. V and J calls and clone size were set by TCRdb, not the authors. The sample includes about 92,000 clones, about 15% of them seen just once. The data originate from a study of metastatic and nonmetastatic thyroid tumors. Across the study: Where malignant and benign thyroid patients were concerned, repertoires were compared across blood and tumor or nodule tissue.

This CDR3 has 13 amino acids. The germline V gene has CDR1 LNHDA and CDR2 SQIVND (reference sequence). V lost 6 bases to trimming and J lost 8 bases; unmatched junction nucleotides: 8. Until they underwent thyroid surgery, no patient had received any treatment. The sequenced sample consisted of blood. The V and J genes are TRBV19 and TRBJ1-2, with 8 bases matching TRBD1. This sequence was found in a female donor with papillary thyroid cancer or a benign thyroid nodule (not recorded which). Some clones in this sample may be carry-over from other donors' samples. This chain's CDR3 is CASSFSTGDGYTF. CDR3 bases: TGTGCCAGTAGCTTTTCGACAGGGGACGGCTACACCTTC.